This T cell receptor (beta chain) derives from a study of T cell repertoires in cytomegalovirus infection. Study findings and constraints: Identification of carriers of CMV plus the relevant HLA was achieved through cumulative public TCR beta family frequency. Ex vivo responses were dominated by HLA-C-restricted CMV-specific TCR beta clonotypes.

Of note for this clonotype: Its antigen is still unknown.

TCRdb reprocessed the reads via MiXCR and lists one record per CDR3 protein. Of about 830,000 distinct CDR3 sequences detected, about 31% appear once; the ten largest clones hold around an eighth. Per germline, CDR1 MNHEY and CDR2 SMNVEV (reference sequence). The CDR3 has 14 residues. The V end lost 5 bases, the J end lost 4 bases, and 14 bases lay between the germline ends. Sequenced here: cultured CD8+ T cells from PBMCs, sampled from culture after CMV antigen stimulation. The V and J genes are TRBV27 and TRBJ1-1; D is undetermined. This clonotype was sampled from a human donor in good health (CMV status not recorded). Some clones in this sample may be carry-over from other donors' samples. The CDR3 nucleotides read TGTGCCAGCAGTCCCCTGGGCAGGAGCACTGAAGCTTTCTTT. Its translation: CASSPLGRSTEAFF.